This T cell receptor (beta chain) was captured by sequencing in a study of shared clonotypes between healthy human individuals. V was cut by 5 bases and J by 0 bases, with 10 bases left in between. The CDR3 consists of 14 residues. CDR1 and CDR2 from the germline V gene are KGHSH and LQKENI. Produced via immunoSEQ multiplex PCR; TCRdb's table is partial and in-frame only. The table has around 1.4 million clones, 98% to 99% seen once. The rearrangement uses TRBV18 and TRBJ1-1; no reliable D call. This clonotype originated in a man aged 30-40 years in good health. The specimen sequenced was naive CD4+ T cells sorted from blood. Subset indicated: CD45RA+ positively selected. The CDR3 nucleotides are TGTGCCAGCTCATCGTTAGACCTGAACACTGAAGCTTTCTTT. The encoded protein is CASSSLDLNTEAFF.